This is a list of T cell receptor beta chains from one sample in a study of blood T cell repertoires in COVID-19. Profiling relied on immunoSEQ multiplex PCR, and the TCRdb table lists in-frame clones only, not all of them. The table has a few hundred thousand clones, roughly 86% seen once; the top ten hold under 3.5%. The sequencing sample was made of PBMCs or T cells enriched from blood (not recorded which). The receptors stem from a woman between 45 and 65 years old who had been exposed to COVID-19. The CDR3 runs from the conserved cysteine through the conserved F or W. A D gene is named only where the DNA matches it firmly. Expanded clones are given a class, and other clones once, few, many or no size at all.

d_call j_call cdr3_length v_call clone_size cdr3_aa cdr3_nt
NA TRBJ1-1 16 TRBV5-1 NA CASSLDPGTMNTEAFF TGCGCCAGCAGCTTGGATCCGGGGACAATGAACACTGAAGCTTTCTTT
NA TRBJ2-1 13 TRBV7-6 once CASSPRTYNEQFF TGTGCCAGCAGCCCTCGTACTTACAATGAGCAGTTCTTC
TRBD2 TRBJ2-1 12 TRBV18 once CASSPAGGEQFF TGTGCCAGCTCACCAGCGGGGGGTGAGCAGTTCTTC
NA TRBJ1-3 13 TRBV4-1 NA CASSQGAGNTIYF TGCGCCAGCAGCCAAGGAGCTGGAAACACCATATATTTT
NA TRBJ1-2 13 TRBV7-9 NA CASSREGEGGYTF TGTGCCAGCAGCCGTGAGGGCGAGGGTGGCTACACCTTC
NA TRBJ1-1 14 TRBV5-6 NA CASSAGISGTEAFF TGTGCCAGCAGCGCAGGGATTTCGGGCACTGAAGCTTTCTTT
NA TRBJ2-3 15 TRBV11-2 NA CASSLEWSGSDTQYF TGTGCCAGCAGCTTAGAGTGGAGCGGTTCGGATACGCAGTATTTT
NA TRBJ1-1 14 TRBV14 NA CASQKGLTYTEAFF TGTGCCAGCCAAAAGGGGTTAACGTACACTGAAGCTTTCTTT
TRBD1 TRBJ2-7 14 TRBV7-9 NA CASSPRDRANEQYF TGTGCCAGCAGCCCTCGGGACAGGGCCAACGAGCAGTACTTC
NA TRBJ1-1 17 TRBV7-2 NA CASILRGHQRMNTEAFF TGTGCCAGCATCCTACGGGGACACCAACGCATGAACACTGAAGCTTTCTTT